This T cell receptor beta chain was captured in a study of T cell repertoires in cytomegalovirus infection. In the study overall: Epitope selection comprised recently identified HLA-C-restricted CMV epitopes and well-studied HLA-B-restricted CMV epitopes.

Overall study results and limits: HLA-C-restricted CMV-specific TCR beta clonotypes prevailed in the ex vivo response.

Each CDR3 protein gets one entry after TCRdb re-called the reads with MiXCR. The sample carries 250,000 to 300,000 distinct CDR3 sequences, around 20% recorded once. The germline gives CDR1 LNHNV, CDR2 YYDKDF (reference sequence). The CDR3 has 20 residues. Trimming took 1 base from V and 2 from J, leaving 23 bases between them. A note on this clonotype: The antigen remains undetermined.

The TCR sequence derives from a human donor in good health (CMV status not recorded). Some clones in this sample may be carry-over from other donors' samples. The gene calls are TRBV15 and TRBJ1-4; no firm D call. Here the sequenced sample was cultured PBMCs, taken from culture after CMV antigen stimulation. CDR3 loop: CATSRGYQPKGFTTNEKLFF. CDR3 DNA sequence: TGTGCCACCAGCAGAGGGTACCAACCCAAGGGTTTTACGACTAATGAAAAACTGTTTTTT.